Listed below are T cell receptor beta chains from one sample, sequenced in a study of cytomegalovirus exposure and HLA in healthy donors. Profiling relied on immunoSEQ multiplex PCR, and the TCRdb table lists in-frame clones only, not all of them. The table records roughly 110,000 clones, around 85% of them present only once. Input material: PBMCs. All receptors come from a man between 60 and 75 years old in good health and CMV-seronegative. Each CDR3 is given with its conserved first and last residue. D genes are given only for firm matches. The size entry is marked missing in some rows and otherwise reads once, few, many or a size class.

-,TRBV6-5,TRBJ2-5,-,TGTGCCAGCAGTTATGCCTACGGGAGATCTGACGAGACCCAGTACTTC,CASSYAYGRSDETQYF
few,TRBV30,TRBJ1-6,TRBD1,TGTGCCTGGACTCCATGGACAGGGCGTCGGGGTTCACCCCTCCACTTT,CAWTPWTGRRGSPLHF
-,TRBV6-1,TRBJ1-4,-,TGTGCCAGCAGTCGACAGAATCAGGAAAAACTGTTTTTT,CASSRQNQEKLFF
-,TRBV28,TRBJ1-4,-,TGTGCCAGCAGGCGTGGGGCGGAAACTAATGAAAAACTGTTTTTT,CASRRGAETNEKLFF
-,TRBV5-5,TRBJ2-5,-,TGTGCCAGCAGCTTCCCGCAGGGGGGAGAGACCCAGTACTTC,CASSFPQGGETQYF
once,TRBV7-2,TRBJ1-5,TRBD1,TGTGCCAGCAGCTTAGGAAAACAGGGGAATCAGCCCCAGCATTTT,CASSLGKQGNQPQHF
-,TRBV18,TRBJ2-5,TRBD1,TGTGCCAGCTCACCAGGACAGGGGGCTACAGAGACCCAGTACTTC,CASSPGQGATETQYF
-,TRBV18,TRBJ1-5,-,TGTGCCAGCTCACCGGCTACCTCGGGTCAGCCCCAGCATTTT,CASSPATSGQPQHF
-,TRBV10-3,TRBJ2-1,TRBD2,TGTGCCATTAGGACTAGCGGGGGCGATGAGCAGTTCTTC,CAIRTSGGDEQFF
-,TRBV18,TRBJ1-1,TRBD1,TGTGCCAGCTCACCACTGCGACAGGGGAACACTGAAGCTTTCTTT,CASSPLRQGNTEAFF
-,TRBV5-1,TRBJ2-5,TRBD1,TGCGCCAGCAGCGCCGGACGGGGACAGCTGAGTGAGACCCAGTACTTC,CASSAGRGQLSETQYF
-,TRBV28,TRBJ1-2,TRBD1,TGTGCCAGCAGTTTATCATCCGACAGGGGGCTTACCGGCTACACCTTC,CASSLSSDRGLTGYTF
-,TRBV6-5,TRBJ2-3,-,TGTGCCAGCAGACCGGAGGGCACAGATACGCAGTATTTT,CASRPEGTDTQYF
-,TRBV7-9,TRBJ1-4,-,TGTGCCAGCAGCCCGAATTGGCTTACGACTAATGAAAAACTGTTTTTT,CASSPNWLTTNEKLFF
-,TRBV10-3,TRBJ1-2,-,TGTGCCATCATGCCATCAATCAGGGGAGACTATGGCTACACCTTC,CAIMPSIRGDYGYTF
-,TRBV2,TRBJ1-5,-,TGTGCCAGCACTCTAGGACAAGGGTACTCCCAGCCCCAGCATTTT,CASTLGQGYSQPQHF
-,TRBV5-1,TRBJ1-2,TRBD1,TGCGCCAGCAGCTTGCTTCAGACAGGGTCAGGGGGCTATGGCTACACCTTC,CASSLLQTGSGGYGYTF
-,TRBV19,TRBJ2-5,-,TGTGCCAGTAGTGGCAGGGTTCGCGAGACCCAGTACTTC,CASSGRVRETQYF